The T cell receptor (beta chain) under discussion was sequenced for a study of shared clonotypes between healthy human individuals. The CDR3 contains 14 residues. Germline CDR1 reads SGHTA; CDR2 reads FQGNSA. Trimming removed 5 bases at V and 2 bases at J, with 10 bases between. Sequencing used immunoSEQ multiplex PCR; TCRdb keeps in-frame clones, though not all of them. The sample consists of about 480,000 clones, almost 80% of them appearing once. What was sequenced was PBMCs. The source of this sequence is a woman aged 35 to 49 in good health. Some clones in this sample may be carry-over from other donors' samples. The rearrangement joins TRBV7-2 to TRBJ1-3; D is unclear. The CDR3 loop is CASSTRTAGNTIYF. The DNA for the CDR3 is TGTGCCAGCAGCACGAGGACGGCTGGAAACACCATATATTTT.